A selection of T cell receptor beta chains follows, all from one sample in a study of graft-versus-host responses after intestinal transplantation. Assay: immunoSEQ multiplex PCR; the TCRdb copy retains only in-frame clones and omits some. The profile shows over 10,000 clones, 93% of them singletons. The specimen comprised PBMCs, sampled roughly 1,000 days after intestinal transplantation. Receptor source: a human patient who received an intestinal transplant, so some T cells may come from the graft donor. The CDR3 runs from the conserved cysteine through the conserved F or W. A D gene is named only where the DNA matches it firmly. Not all rows give a size; the values are once, few, many and, for expanded clones, a class.

j_call v_call clone_size d_call cdr3_aa cdr3_nt
TRBJ1-1 TRBV10-3 few - CAISQQENTEAFF TGTGCCATCAGCCAGCAGGAGAACACTGAAGCTTTCTTT
TRBJ2-7 TRBV5-4 - - CASHERLGGEQYF TGTGCCAGCCACGAAAGGCTAGGGGGCGAGCAGTACTTC
TRBJ1-6 TRBV7-3 - TRBD1 CASSPTGARNSPLHF TGTGCCAGCAGCCCGACAGGGGCTCGGAATTCACCCCTCCACTTT
TRBJ2-5 TRBV13 - - CASSLGAAETQYF TGTGCCAGCAGCTTAGGGGCAGCTGAGACCCAGTACTTC
TRBJ1-2 TRBV6-5 - - CASLWNGYTF TGTGCCAGCCTCTGGAATGGCTACACCTTC
TRBJ2-5 TRBV23-1 - - CASSQSRDPQETQYF TGCGCCAGCAGTCAATCCCGGGACCCCCAAGAGACCCAGTACTTC
TRBJ2-7 TRBV6-5 - - CASSYSGAGEQYF TGTGCCAGCAGTTACTCGGGGGCCGGCGAGCAGTACTTC
TRBJ2-7 TRBV25-1 - - CASSNEDYPEQYF TGTGCCAGCAGTAACGAGGACTACCCCGAGCAGTACTTC
TRBJ1-1 TRBV18 - - CASRSSANTEAFF TGTGCCAGCCGAAGTTCCGCGAACACTGAAGCTTTCTTT
TRBJ1-1 TRBV7-2 - TRBD1 CASSSEPQGVEAFF TGTGCCAGCAGCTCCGAACCCCAGGGGGTTGAAGCTTTCTTT
TRBJ2-1 TRBV6-4 - TRBD2 CASSDGGAYNEQFF TGTGCCAGCAGTGACGGGGGGGCCTACAATGAGCAGTTCTTC